This T cell receptor (beta chain) came from a study of T cell repertoires in cytomegalovirus infection. Study overall: Well-studied HLA-B-restricted CMV epitopes were used in the study alongside recently identified HLA-C-restricted ones. From public TCR beta signatures came an indication of both CMV infection and matching HLA type. Regarding the study as a whole: There were HLA-C-restricted CMV-specific TCR beta clonotypes dominating the ex vivo response. Frequencies of public TCR beta families were cumulated, and this identified carriers of CMV plus the relevant HLA.

TCRdb reprocessed the reads via MiXCR and lists one record per CDR3 protein. The sample lists over 45,000 distinct CDR3 sequences, about 20% occurring once. This clonotype was found a few times. The antigen remains unidentified. Material: CD8+ T cells from cultured PBMCs, obtained from culture after CMV antigen stimulation. The clonotype comes from a human donor in good health (CMV status not recorded). Some clones in this sample may be carry-over from other donors' samples.

The CDR3 is CASSSRQLGNEQYF. The CDR3 bases are TGTGCCAGCAGCTCGCGACAGCTGGGGAACGAGCAGTACTTC. The chain combines TRBV7-2 with TRBJ2-7; D is perhaps TRBD1 (5 bases). The CDR3 is 14 residues long. V was shortened by 4 bases and J by 5 bases, with 15 bases between the two germline ends. In germline, CDR1 is SGHTA, CDR2 FQGNSA.